The present T cell receptor beta chain was sequenced within a study of regulatory T cells in long-lasting Graves disease. CDR3-region Arm-PCR and iRepertoire HTBI primers produced the TCR beta libraries. TCRdb called the multiplex PCR reads again in MiXCR, with one record for every CDR3 protein. Of 350,000 to 400,000 distinct CDR3 sequences in the sample, around 15% were seen once. J gave up 5 bases and V 3 bases, and 7 bases lay outside the gene matches. This CDR3 has 14 residues. Germline V gene sequence: CDR1 GTSNPN, CDR2 SVGIG (reference sequence). This sample's time point: newly diagnosed GD, antithyroid drugs for less than 3 months. With RNA extracted from PBMCs as input, the TCR library was made. This clonotype was found many times.

The TCR comes from a female donor with Graves disease. Sequencing used peripheral blood mononuclear cells (PBMCs), obtained at new diagnosis, from a patient treated with antithyroid drugs. The chain recombines TRBV30 with TRBJ1-2, with 9 positions matching TRBD1. DNA for the CDR3: TGTGCCTGGAGGAGACAGGGGGGAGGATATGGCTACACCTTC. Translated: CAWRRQGGGYGYTF.